This is a list of T cell receptor beta chains from one sample in a study of cytomegalovirus exposure and HLA in healthy donors. TCRdb keeps only in-frame clones here, not all; method: immunoSEQ multiplex PCR. Of about 160,000 clones in the sample, around 74% were seen once. The sequenced sample consisted of PBMCs. The receptors come from a female donor in good health and CMV-seronegative. Both conserved end residues are part of each CDR3. Each record gives: CDR3 DNA, CDR3 protein, clone size, D gene, J gene, V gene. D genes are given only for firm matches. Where a row states a size, it is once, few, many or the class of an expanded clone; other rows omit it.

DNA: TGTGCCAGCAGTGAAGGGCAGGGAGGAAACACCATATATTTT
CDR3: CASSEGQGGNTIYF
size: NA
D: NA
J: TRBJ1-3
V: TRBV2

DNA: TGTGCCATCAGTGACCTAGCGGGAGGTATCGAGCAGTACTTC
CDR3: CAISDLAGGIEQYF
size: NA
D: TRBD2
J: TRBJ2-7
V: TRBV10-3

DNA: TGTGCCAGCAGCTTAGGGGAAGCGGGGGGCCCCCCTAGCACAGATACGCAGTATTTT
CDR3: CASSLGEAGGPPSTDTQYF
size: NA
D: TRBD2
J: TRBJ2-3
V: TRBV7-2

DNA: TGTGCCAGCAGTCCAAGGACAGATAACTATGGCTACACCTTC
CDR3: CASSPRTDNYGYTF
size: NA
D: NA
J: TRBJ1-2
V: TRBV6-5

DNA: TGTGCCACCAGCACCCGGAGCCTCACGAACACCGGGGAGCTGTTTTTT
CDR3: CATSTRSLTNTGELFF
size: NA
D: NA
J: TRBJ2-2
V: TRBV15

DNA: TGTGCCAGCAGCCTCTACTACGAGCAGTACTTC
CDR3: CASSLYYEQYF
size: NA
D: NA
J: TRBJ2-7
V: TRBV7-2

DNA: TGCGCCAGCAGCATATACAGGGGCCAAGAGACCCAGTACTTC
CDR3: CASSIYRGQETQYF
size: NA
D: TRBD1
J: TRBJ2-5
V: TRBV5-1

DNA: TGCGCCAGCAGCCCACAGGACGCTGGCGGAAACACCATATATTTT
CDR3: CASSPQDAGGNTIYF
size: NA
D: NA
J: TRBJ1-3
V: TRBV4-3

DNA: TGTGCCAGTAGTATCCACTCGAGCACCGGGGAGCTGTTTTTT
CDR3: CASSIHSSTGELFF
size: NA
D: NA
J: TRBJ2-2
V: TRBV19

DNA: TGCGCCAGCAGCGGAAGACAGGGCAACTCTGGAAACACCATATATTTT
CDR3: CASSGRQGNSGNTIYF
size: NA
D: TRBD1
J: TRBJ1-3
V: TRBV4-1

DNA: TGTGCCAGCAGTCCCTCGACAGATACGCAGTATTTT
CDR3: CASSPSTDTQYF
size: NA
D: NA
J: TRBJ2-3
V: TRBV6-5

DNA: TGTGCCAGCAGCTTATCTGGGCTCCCCCAAGAGACCCAGTACTTC
CDR3: CASSLSGLPQETQYF
size: NA
D: NA
J: TRBJ2-5
V: TRBV7-3

DNA: TGTGCTAGTGCCTTGACAGGCTCCTACGAGCAGTACTTC
CDR3: CASALTGSYEQYF
size: NA
D: NA
J: TRBJ2-7
V: TRBV12-5

DNA: TGTGCCAGCAGGAGTAGCAATCAGCCCCAGCATTTT
CDR3: CASRSSNQPQHF
size: few
D: NA
J: TRBJ1-5
V: TRBV27

DNA: TGCGCCAGCAGCCGACAGGGTTTGAGCCTGACTGGAAACACCATATATTTT
CDR3: CASSRQGLSLTGNTIYF
size: NA
D: TRBD1
J: TRBJ1-3
V: TRBV4-1

DNA: TGTGCCAGCAGCTTCAGGGGAGAGACCCAGTACTTC
CDR3: CASSFRGETQYF
size: NA
D: NA
J: TRBJ2-5
V: TRBV7-3

DNA: TGTGCCAGCAGCCCCCCGGGGACATACAATGAGCAGTTCTTC
CDR3: CASSPPGTYNEQFF
size: NA
D: NA
J: TRBJ2-1
V: TRBV11-3

DNA: TGCGCCAGCAGCACGACTGGTTACTATGAGCAGTTCTTC
CDR3: CASSTTGYYEQFF
size: NA
D: NA
J: TRBJ2-1
V: TRBV5-1

DNA: TGCGCCAGCAGCCAGCGACCCCTAGCGGGAGAACGGAATGAGCAATTCTTC
CDR3: CASSQRPLAGERNEQFF
size: NA
D: TRBD2
J: TRBJ2-1
V: TRBV4-1

DNA: TGTGCCGCAGGGGGGAGTGCGGGTACGCAGTATTTT
CDR3: CAAGGSAGTQYF
size: NA
D: NA
J: TRBJ2-3
V: TRBV27

DNA: TGTGCCAGCAGCCAAGGGGACAGGCTCTACGAGCAGTACTTC
CDR3: CASSQGDRLYEQYF
size: NA
D: TRBD1
J: TRBJ2-7
V: TRBV14

DNA: TGTGCCAGCAGCTTAACGGGGGGAATGAACTATGGCTACACCTTC
CDR3: CASSLTGGMNYGYTF
size: NA
D: NA
J: TRBJ1-2
V: TRBV13

DNA: TGTGCCAGTAGTATAGCCAGGGCTTACAATCAGCCCCAGCATTTT
CDR3: CASSIARAYNQPQHF
size: NA
D: NA
J: TRBJ1-5
V: TRBV19

DNA: TGTGCCAGTAGTATAGCCGCGAGTGGCACAGGGGCCAATCAGCCCCAGCATTTT
CDR3: CASSIAASGTGANQPQHF
size: NA
D: TRBD1
J: TRBJ1-5
V: TRBV19

DNA: TGTGCCAGCAGTTACTCGACGGGGTTCGAGCAGTACTTC
CDR3: CASSYSTGFEQYF
size: NA
D: NA
J: TRBJ2-7
V: TRBV6-5

DNA: TGTGCCACCAGCAGAACCGCGGTTGAGGGCTACACCTTC
CDR3: CATSRTAVEGYTF
size: NA
D: NA
J: TRBJ1-2
V: TRBV15

DNA: TGTGCCAGCAGTCCATCAGGACTAGCGGCAACAGATACGCAGTATTTT
CDR3: CASSPSGLAATDTQYF
size: NA
D: TRBD2
J: TRBJ2-3
V: TRBV28

DNA: TGTGCCAGCAGCACTCGCAGGGTGTCCAACTATGGCTACACCTTC
CDR3: CASSTRRVSNYGYTF
size: once
D: NA
J: TRBJ1-2
V: TRBV28

DNA: TGTGCCAGCAGCGTAGAGGGAGGCCAAGAGACCCAGTACTTC
CDR3: CASSVEGGQETQYF
size: NA
D: NA
J: TRBJ2-5
V: TRBV9

DNA: TGTGCCAGCTCACCACAGGCAGGGACCCAGTACTTC
CDR3: CASSPQAGTQYF
size: few
D: NA
J: TRBJ2-5
V: TRBV18

DNA: TGTGCCAGCAGCATACAGGGAGAGACCCAGTACTTC
CDR3: CASSIQGETQYF
size: once
D: NA
J: TRBJ2-5
V: TRBV11-1

DNA: TGCGCCAGCAGCTTGGAACTAGCGGGGGCAGGTGAGCAGTTCTTC
CDR3: CASSLELAGAGEQFF
size: NA
D: TRBD2
J: TRBJ2-1
V: TRBV5-1

DNA: TGCGCCAGCAGCCAAGATAAGGGCCAGGGGCAGTTCTTC
CDR3: CASSQDKGQGQFF
size: NA
D: NA
J: TRBJ2-1
V: TRBV4-3

DNA: TGTGCCAGCAGTGAAGCGGCGGGAAGCTCCTACGAGCAGTACTTC
CDR3: CASSEAAGSSYEQYF
size: NA
D: NA
J: TRBJ2-7
V: TRBV6-1

DNA: TGTGCCAGCAGCTCAGGGACAGGGGGCGAAGAGCAGTACTTC
CDR3: CASSSGTGGEEQYF
size: NA
D: TRBD1
J: TRBJ2-5
V: TRBV5-8

DNA: TGTGCCAGCAGCTTAGAACAGGGGGCGGTTGGCTACACCTTC
CDR3: CASSLEQGAVGYTF
size: NA
D: TRBD1
J: TRBJ1-2
V: TRBV7-2

DNA: TGTGCCATCATCTCAGCTTTCTTT
CDR3: CAIISAFF
size: NA
D: NA
J: TRBJ1-1
V: TRBV10-3

DNA: TGTGCCAGCACTAGAACAGGTTCCTACGAGCAGTACTTC
CDR3: CASTRTGSYEQYF
size: once
D: NA
J: TRBJ2-7
V: TRBV27

DNA: TGTGCCAGCAGTTCAACAGCGGGAACGGATAACACTGAAGCTTTCTTT
CDR3: CASSSTAGTDNTEAFF
size: NA
D: NA
J: TRBJ1-1
V: TRBV6-5

DNA: TGTGCCTGGAGTACGCGGAGGAACAGGGACACTGAAGCTTTCTTT
CDR3: CAWSTRRNRDTEAFF
size: NA
D: NA
J: TRBJ1-1
V: TRBV30

DNA: TGTGCCAGCAGTCCCTCCGGGACAGGGGGCTACAATGAGCAGTTCTTC
CDR3: CASSPSGTGGYNEQFF
size: NA
D: TRBD1
J: TRBJ2-1
V: TRBV7-3

DNA: TGTGCCAGCAGTGACTCGGAGAGGGGACTCAGCGGGGAGCTGTTTTTT
CDR3: CASSDSERGLSGELFF
size: NA
D: NA
J: TRBJ2-2
V: TRBV6-4

DNA: TGTGCCAGTAGTGTTACTCCAGGGAGGAGTCAGCCCCAGCATTTT
CDR3: CASSVTPGRSQPQHF
size: NA
D: NA
J: TRBJ1-5
V: TRBV19

DNA: TGTGCCACCAAAACCCCCACTAGCACAGATACGCAGTATTTT
CDR3: CATKTPTSTDTQYF
size: NA
D: NA
J: TRBJ2-3
V: TRBV6-5

DNA: TGTGCCAGCTCACCAAGGAGCGAGGAATCCCTCCACTTT
CDR3: CASSPRSEESLHF
size: NA
D: NA
J: TRBJ1-6
V: TRBV18

DNA: TGCAGCGGGGCCGAAGGGAGGTCCTACAATGAGCAGTTCTTC
CDR3: CSGAEGRSYNEQFF
size: NA
D: NA
J: TRBJ2-1
V: TRBV29-1

DNA: TGTGCCAGCAGCCCCGGGACTCCTCGGGGTGAGCAGTTCTTC
CDR3: CASSPGTPRGEQFF
size: NA
D: NA
J: TRBJ2-1
V: TRBV27

DNA: TGTGCCAGCACCAAAAGCGCGGCCAGCTCCTCTGGAAACACCATATATTTT
CDR3: CASTKSAASSSGNTIYF
size: few
D: NA
J: TRBJ1-3
V: TRBV7-6

DNA: TGTGCCACACTCGGGACAGGCCCTTCGAACACCGGGGAGCTGTTTTTT
CDR3: CATLGTGPSNTGELFF
size: NA
D: TRBD1
J: TRBJ2-2
V: TRBV7-9

DNA: TGTGCCAGTTCAAACTTCTGGGCCGTAGCTAACTATGGCTACACCTTC
CDR3: CASSNFWAVANYGYTF
size: NA
D: NA
J: TRBJ1-2
V: TRBV19

DNA: TGTGCCACCAGCAGAGAGAGGGTGATAATTACCGGGGAGCTGTTTTTT
CDR3: CATSRERVIITGELFF
size: NA
D: NA
J: TRBJ2-2
V: TRBV15

DNA: TGTGCCTGGAGTAGCCAAGGGGGCAGTATTTCTGGGGCCAACGTCCTGACTTTC
CDR3: CAWSSQGGSISGANVLTF
size: once
D: TRBD1
J: TRBJ2-6
V: TRBV30

DNA: TGTGCCAGCAGCCAGACAGGGACAGGGGGCTTGAGCTCCTACAATGAGCAGTTCTTC
CDR3: CASSQTGTGGLSSYNEQFF
size: NA
D: TRBD1
J: TRBJ2-1
V: TRBV4-2

DNA: TGCGCCAGCAGCCAAGTGTGGGCGGAGGGGCTCACAGATACGCAGTATTTT
CDR3: CASSQVWAEGLTDTQYF
size: few
D: NA
J: TRBJ2-3
V: TRBV4-3

DNA: TGTGCCTGGAGTCTACAGGGGATGAGAGCTTTCTTT
CDR3: CAWSLQGMRAFF
size: NA
D: TRBD1
J: TRBJ1-1
V: TRBV30

DNA: TGTGCCAGCAGCGTTACAGGGCGGGACACCTTC
CDR3: CASSVTGRDTF
size: NA
D: NA
J: TRBJ1-2
V: TRBV7-9

DNA: TGTGCCAGCAGTGTCACAGGAAACCATGGCTACACCTTC
CDR3: CASSVTGNHGYTF
size: NA
D: NA
J: TRBJ1-2
V: TRBV27

DNA: TGTGCCAGCTCGCCGGTCCCCAACACCGGGGAGCTGTTTTTT
CDR3: CASSPVPNTGELFF
size: few
D: NA
J: TRBJ2-2
V: TRBV7-9

DNA: TGTGCCAGCAGCACCGGGACAGCTAACTATGGCTACACCTTC
CDR3: CASSTGTANYGYTF
size: NA
D: TRBD1
J: TRBJ1-2
V: TRBV5-4

DNA: TGTGCCAGCAGTGAAGGGACTAGCGGCTCCTACGAGCAGTACTTC
CDR3: CASSEGTSGSYEQYF
size: once
D: TRBD2
J: TRBJ2-7
V: TRBV6-1